These T cell receptor beta chains were read from a single sample in a study of T-cell memory formation after mild COVID-19. TCRdb called the 5' RACE reads again in MiXCR, with one record for every CDR3 protein. The profile covers roughly 480,000 distinct CDR3 sequences, with more than 20% appearing a single time and approximately 12% taken by the ten largest. The sample was PBMCs or a T cell subset sorted from them (not recorded which). These TCRs come from an adult woman who had mild COVID-19 (a few samples of this study predate the infection). Cell type and time point are not known. Both conserved end residues are part of each CDR3. The order of the fields is D gene, J gene, V gene, clone size, CDR3 DNA, CDR3 protein. D genes are given only for firm matches. The listing skips clone size in some rows; elsewhere it reads once, few, many or a size class.

d_gene: -
j_gene: TRBJ2-2
v_gene: TRBV11-2
abundance: few
CDR3nt: TGTGCCAGCAGCCCGCGACACACCGGGGAGCTGTTTTTT
CDR3aa: CASSPRHTGELFF

d_gene: -
j_gene: TRBJ2-3
v_gene: TRBV2
abundance: -
CDR3nt: TGTGCCAGCATGTTCGGCACAGATACGCAGTATTTT
CDR3aa: CASMFGTDTQYF

d_gene: -
j_gene: TRBJ2-5
v_gene: TRBV7-8
abundance: -
CDR3nt: TGTGCCAGCAGCCGCCAGAGGGGCAGGGGACGGTACCAAGAGACCCAGTACTTC
CDR3aa: CASSRQRGRGRYQETQYF

d_gene: -
j_gene: TRBJ2-2
v_gene: TRBV29-1
abundance: few
CDR3nt: TGCAGCGTTGCGCTTGACGCGAACACCGGGGAGCTGTTTTTT
CDR3aa: CSVALDANTGELFF

d_gene: TRBD1
j_gene: TRBJ2-2
v_gene: TRBV7-7
abundance: -
CDR3nt: TGTGCTAGCAGCTTAGGGGACAGTGCCGGGGAGCTGTTTTTT
CDR3aa: CASSLGDSAGELFF

d_gene: TRBD2
j_gene: TRBJ2-1
v_gene: TRBV6-5
abundance: -
CDR3nt: TGTGCCAGCAGTTACTCCCTAGCGGGGGGTAGCTCCTACAATGAGCAGTTCTTC
CDR3aa: CASSYSLAGGSSYNEQFF

d_gene: TRBD2
j_gene: TRBJ2-1
v_gene: TRBV4-1
abundance: -
CDR3nt: TGCGCCAGCAGCCCTGGACTAGCGGGGGGGCCTACCAATGAGCAGTTCTTC
CDR3aa: CASSPGLAGGPTNEQFF

d_gene: -
j_gene: TRBJ1-5
v_gene: TRBV2
abundance: once
CDR3nt: TGTGCCAGCAGTGAAGGGGACAGCAATCAGCCCCAGCATTTT
CDR3aa: CASSEGDSNQPQHF

d_gene: -
j_gene: TRBJ1-2
v_gene: TRBV29-1
abundance: few
CDR3nt: TGCAGCGTTGAAGAGCTTGGGGGGGCCTATGGCTACACCTTC
CDR3aa: CSVEELGGAYGYTF

d_gene: -
j_gene: TRBJ2-3
v_gene: TRBV7-9
abundance: few
CDR3nt: TGTGCCAGCACGGCCCTGCGGGTAGATACGCAGTATTTT
CDR3aa: CASTALRVDTQYF

d_gene: -
j_gene: TRBJ2-3
v_gene: TRBV7-6
abundance: few
CDR3nt: TGTGCCAGCAGCTTAGCGGGCAGAACTAGCACAGATACGCAGTATTTT
CDR3aa: CASSLAGRTSTDTQYF

d_gene: -
j_gene: TRBJ2-3
v_gene: TRBV9
abundance: -
CDR3nt: TGTGCCAGCAGCGTATGGGCAGATACGCAGTATTTT
CDR3aa: CASSVWADTQYF

d_gene: -
j_gene: TRBJ2-3
v_gene: TRBV3-1
abundance: few
CDR3nt: TGTGCCAGCAGCCACAATGGACTACTCACAGATACGCAGTATTTT
CDR3aa: CASSHNGLLTDTQYF

d_gene: -
j_gene: TRBJ2-7
v_gene: TRBV12-3/TRBV12-4
abundance: -
CDR3nt: TGTGCCAGCAGTTTACGTCAGTACGAGCAGTACTTC
CDR3aa: CASSLRQYEQYF

d_gene: -
j_gene: TRBJ2-1
v_gene: TRBV20-1
abundance: -
CDR3nt: TGCAGTGCTAGAGATCCTAGCTCCTACAATGAGCAGTTCTTC
CDR3aa: CSARDPSSYNEQFF

d_gene: -
j_gene: TRBJ1-3
v_gene: TRBV3-1
abundance: -
CDR3nt: TGTGCCACCTCCGGGGGGGGCTCTGGAAACACCATATATTTT
CDR3aa: CATSGGGSGNTIYF

d_gene: -
j_gene: TRBJ1-6
v_gene: TRBV7-2
abundance: -
CDR3nt: TGTGCCAGCAGCTTAGGAGGGCACTCCTATAATTCACCCCTCCACTTT
CDR3aa: CASSLGGHSYNSPLHF

d_gene: TRBD1
j_gene: TRBJ2-7
v_gene: TRBV27
abundance: -
CDR3nt: TGTGCCAGCAGTTTATCCGGGACAGGGGGCGCGATCCACGAGCAGTACTTC
CDR3aa: CASSLSGTGGAIHEQYF

d_gene: TRBD2
j_gene: TRBJ2-7
v_gene: TRBV5-1
abundance: few
CDR3nt: TGCGCCAGCAGCTCCGGGCCGGGACTAGCGGCTTACGAGCAGTACTTC
CDR3aa: CASSSGPGLAAYEQYF

d_gene: TRBD2
j_gene: TRBJ2-3
v_gene: TRBV7-9
abundance: few
CDR3nt: TGTGCCAGCAGCTTACCAGCGGGAGACGCAGATACGCAGTATTTT
CDR3aa: CASSLPAGDADTQYF

d_gene: -
j_gene: TRBJ2-3
v_gene: TRBV4-2
abundance: few
CDR3nt: TGTGCCAGCACTCTAGACCTTTCTCCAGAAACAGATACGCAGTATTTT
CDR3aa: CASTLDLSPETDTQYF

d_gene: -
j_gene: TRBJ1-3
v_gene: TRBV7-9
abundance: -
CDR3nt: TGTGCCAGCAGCCCCCTAGGGGCGATCTCTGGAAACACCATATATTTT
CDR3aa: CASSPLGAISGNTIYF

d_gene: -
j_gene: TRBJ1-1
v_gene: TRBV2
abundance: few
CDR3nt: TGTGCCAGCAGGCAAGACCGGATGAACACTGAAGCTTTCTTT
CDR3aa: CASRQDRMNTEAFF

d_gene: -
j_gene: TRBJ1-1
v_gene: TRBV19
abundance: -
CDR3nt: TGTGCCAGTAGTATAACCGGGGCGAATACTGAAGCTTTCTTT
CDR3aa: CASSITGANTEAFF

d_gene: TRBD1
j_gene: TRBJ2-3
v_gene: TRBV9
abundance: few
CDR3nt: TGTGCCAGCAGCGGACCCGGGACAGGTGGAGATACGCAGTATTTT
CDR3aa: CASSGPGTGGDTQYF

d_gene: TRBD2
j_gene: TRBJ2-3
v_gene: TRBV20-1
abundance: -
CDR3nt: TGCAGTGCCACGACTCTGGGACTAGCGGCCTACACAGATACGCAGTATTTT
CDR3aa: CSATTLGLAAYTDTQYF

d_gene: -
j_gene: TRBJ1-2
v_gene: TRBV5-5
abundance: few
CDR3nt: TGTGCCAGCAGCCCTCCCCCCGGTCGCCTGGGGGGCTATCAAGGCTACACCTTC
CDR3aa: CASSPPPGRLGGYQGYTF

d_gene: TRBD2
j_gene: TRBJ2-1
v_gene: TRBV7-9
abundance: -
CDR3nt: TGTGCCAGCAGCCGGGGACTAGCGGAGAACAATGAGCAGTTCTTC
CDR3aa: CASSRGLAENNEQFF